This T cell receptor (beta chain) stems from a study of T cell responses to AZD1222 COVID-19 vaccine. The CDR3 sequence is 13 residues long. V dropped 6 bases and J dropped 6 bases, with 9 bases sitting between them. Per germline, CDR1 SGHVS and CDR2 FNYEAQ. Whole-study findings and limits: Baseline serology detected seropositivity in only a handful of AZD1222 recipients. As reported, nearly half of all spike-specific TCRs target variant regions that are unmutated. Clonal diversity was possibly underestimated, and white British individuals and females predominated among donors. Sampled repertoires all dated from after the peak T cell response.

Of note for this clone: Its matching antigen is unknown.

Some clones are missing from TCRdb's copy, which holds only in-frame ones; the method was immunoSEQ multiplex PCR. This sample has over 120,000 clones, with 92% found just once. The receptor comes from an adult who received the AZD1222 COVID-19 vaccine. Sequencing used peripheral blood, obtained 28 days after the second AZD1222 dose. V and J are TRBV7-6 and TRBJ1-6, with D perhaps matching TRBD1 (5 bases). CDR3: CASRGRVNSPLHF. CDR3 coding DNA: TGTGCCAGCAGGGGCAGGGTTAATTCACCCCTCCACTTT.